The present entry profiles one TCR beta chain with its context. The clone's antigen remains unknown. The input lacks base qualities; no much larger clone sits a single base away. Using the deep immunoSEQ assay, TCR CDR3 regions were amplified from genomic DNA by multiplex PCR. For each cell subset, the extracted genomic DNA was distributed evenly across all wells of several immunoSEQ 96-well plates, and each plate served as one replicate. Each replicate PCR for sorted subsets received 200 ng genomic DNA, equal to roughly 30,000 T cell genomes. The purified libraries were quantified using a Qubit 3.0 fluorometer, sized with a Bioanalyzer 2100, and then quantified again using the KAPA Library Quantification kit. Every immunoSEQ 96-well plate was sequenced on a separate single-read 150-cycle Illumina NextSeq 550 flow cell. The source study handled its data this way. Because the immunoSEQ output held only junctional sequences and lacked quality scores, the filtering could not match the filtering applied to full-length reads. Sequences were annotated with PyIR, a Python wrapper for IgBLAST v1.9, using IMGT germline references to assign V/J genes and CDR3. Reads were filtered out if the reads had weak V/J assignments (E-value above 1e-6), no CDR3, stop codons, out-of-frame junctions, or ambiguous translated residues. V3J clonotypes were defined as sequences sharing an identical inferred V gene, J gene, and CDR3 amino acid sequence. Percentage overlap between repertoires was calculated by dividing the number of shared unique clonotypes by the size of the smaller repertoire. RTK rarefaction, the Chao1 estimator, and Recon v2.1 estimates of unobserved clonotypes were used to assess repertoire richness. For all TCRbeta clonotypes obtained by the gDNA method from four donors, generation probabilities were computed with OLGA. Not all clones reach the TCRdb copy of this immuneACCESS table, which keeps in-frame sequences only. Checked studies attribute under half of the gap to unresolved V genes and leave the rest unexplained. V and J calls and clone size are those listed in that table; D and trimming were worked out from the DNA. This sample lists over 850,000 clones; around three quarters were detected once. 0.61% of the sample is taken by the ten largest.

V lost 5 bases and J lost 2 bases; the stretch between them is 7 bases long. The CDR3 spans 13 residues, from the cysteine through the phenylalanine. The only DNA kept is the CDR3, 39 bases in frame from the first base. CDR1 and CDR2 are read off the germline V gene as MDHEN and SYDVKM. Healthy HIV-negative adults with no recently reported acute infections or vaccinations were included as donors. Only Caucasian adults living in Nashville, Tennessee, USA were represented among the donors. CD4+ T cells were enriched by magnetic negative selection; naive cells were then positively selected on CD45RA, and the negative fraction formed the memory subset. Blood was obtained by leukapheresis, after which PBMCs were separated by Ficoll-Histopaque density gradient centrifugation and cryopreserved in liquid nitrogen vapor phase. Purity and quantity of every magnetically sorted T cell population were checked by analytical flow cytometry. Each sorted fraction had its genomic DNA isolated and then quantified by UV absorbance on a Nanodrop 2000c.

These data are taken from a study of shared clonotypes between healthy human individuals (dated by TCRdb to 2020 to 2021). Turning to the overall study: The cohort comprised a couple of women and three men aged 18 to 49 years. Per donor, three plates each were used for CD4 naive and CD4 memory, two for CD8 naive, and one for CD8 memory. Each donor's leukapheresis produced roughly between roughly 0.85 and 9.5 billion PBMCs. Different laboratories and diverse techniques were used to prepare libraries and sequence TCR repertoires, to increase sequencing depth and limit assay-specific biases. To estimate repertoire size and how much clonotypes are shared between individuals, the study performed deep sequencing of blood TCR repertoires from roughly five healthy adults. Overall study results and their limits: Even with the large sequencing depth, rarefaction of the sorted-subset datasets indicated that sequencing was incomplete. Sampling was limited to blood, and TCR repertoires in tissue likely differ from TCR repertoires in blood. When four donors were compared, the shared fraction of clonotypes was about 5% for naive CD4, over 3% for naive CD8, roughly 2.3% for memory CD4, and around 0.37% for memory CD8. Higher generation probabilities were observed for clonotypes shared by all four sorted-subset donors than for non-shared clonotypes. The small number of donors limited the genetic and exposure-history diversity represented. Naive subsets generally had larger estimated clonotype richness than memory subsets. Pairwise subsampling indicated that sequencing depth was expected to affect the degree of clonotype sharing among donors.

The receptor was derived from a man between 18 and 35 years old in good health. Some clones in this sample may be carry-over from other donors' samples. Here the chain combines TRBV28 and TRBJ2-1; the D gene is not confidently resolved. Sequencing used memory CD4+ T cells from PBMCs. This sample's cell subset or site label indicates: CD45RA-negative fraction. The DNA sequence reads TGTGCCAGCAGTCAGGACGCCTACAATGAGCAGTTCTTC. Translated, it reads CASSQDAYNEQFF.